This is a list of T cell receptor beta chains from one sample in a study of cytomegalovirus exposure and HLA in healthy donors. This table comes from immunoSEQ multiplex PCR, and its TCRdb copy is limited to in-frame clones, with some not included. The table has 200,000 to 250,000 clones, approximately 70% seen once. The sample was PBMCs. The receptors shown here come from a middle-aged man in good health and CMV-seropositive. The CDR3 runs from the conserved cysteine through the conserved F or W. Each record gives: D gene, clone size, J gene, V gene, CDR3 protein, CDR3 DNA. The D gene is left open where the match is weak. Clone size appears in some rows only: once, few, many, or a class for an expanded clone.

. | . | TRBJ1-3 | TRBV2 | CASILGQSNSGNTIYF | .
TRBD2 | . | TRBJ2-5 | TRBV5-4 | CASSLAGGQGETQYF | TGTGCCAGCAGCTTAGCGGGGGGCCAGGGAGAGACCCAGTACTTC
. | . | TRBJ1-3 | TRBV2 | CASSLHRVSGNTIYF | TGTGCCAGCAGCCTTCACCGGGTCTCTGGAAACACCATATATTTT
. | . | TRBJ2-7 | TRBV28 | CASSLETYEQYF | TGTGCCAGCTCGCTGGAGACCTACGAGCAGTACTTC
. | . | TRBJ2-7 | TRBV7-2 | CASSILSEQYF | TGTGCCAGCAGCATTTTATCCGAGCAGTACTTC
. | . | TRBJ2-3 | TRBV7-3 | CASSLTQGSTQYF | TGTGCCAGCAGCTTAACCCAGGGCAGTACGCAGTATTTT
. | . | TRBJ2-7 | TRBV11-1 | CASSPNRDEQYF | TGTGCCAGCAGCCCCAACAGGGACGAGCAGTACTTC
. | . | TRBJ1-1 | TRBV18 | CASSDTEYNTEAFF | TGTGCCAGCTCAGACACCGAGTACAACACTGAAGCTTTCTTT
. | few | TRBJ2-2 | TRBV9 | CASSKPGPVELFF | TGTGCCAGCAGCAAACCAGGCCCGGTGGAGCTGTTTTTT
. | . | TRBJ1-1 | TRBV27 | CASSPHLGGRAEAFF | TGTGCCAGCAGTCCACACCTCGGGGGGCGGGCCGAAGCTTTCTTT
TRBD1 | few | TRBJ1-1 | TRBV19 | CASSIGDRTEAFF | TGTGCCAGTAGTATAGGGGACAGGACTGAAGCTTTCTTT
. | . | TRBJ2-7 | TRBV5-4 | CASRRGQDYEQYF | TGTGCCAGCAGACGGGGACAAGACTACGAGCAGTACTTC
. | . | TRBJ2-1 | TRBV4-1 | CASSRLQHNEQFF | TGCGCCAGCAGCCGGTTACAGCACAATGAGCAGTTCTTC
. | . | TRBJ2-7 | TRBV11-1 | CASSRDSYEQYF | TGTGCCAGCAGCCGCGACAGCTACGAGCAGTACTTC
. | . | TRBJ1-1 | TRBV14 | CASSQDSEGDTEAFF | TGTGCCAGCAGCCAAGATAGCGAAGGAGACACTGAAGCTTTCTTT
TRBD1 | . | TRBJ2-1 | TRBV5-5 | CASNDRAMSSYNEQFF | TGTGCCAGTAACGACAGGGCCATGAGCTCCTACAATGAGCAGTTCTTC
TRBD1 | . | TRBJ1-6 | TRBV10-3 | CAINSDRENSPLHF | TGTGCCATCAACTCAGACAGGGAAAATTCACCCCTCCACTTT
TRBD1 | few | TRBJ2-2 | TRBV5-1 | CASSLQGATNTGELFF | TGCGCCAGCAGCTTGCAGGGGGCAACGAACACCGGGGAGCTGTTTTTT
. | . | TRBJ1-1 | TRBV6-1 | CASSENPGWANTEAFF | TGTGCCAGCAGTGAAAACCCAGGTTGGGCGAACACTGAAGCTTTCTTT
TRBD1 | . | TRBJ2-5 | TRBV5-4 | CASSQTPGQGETQYF | TGTGCCAGCAGCCAAACCCCGGGACAGGGGGAGACCCAGTACTTC
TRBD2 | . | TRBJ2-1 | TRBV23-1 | CASSQSPLAGEMYNEQFF | TGCGCCAGCAGTCAATCTCCCCTAGCGGGGGAAATGTACAATGAGCAGTTCTTC
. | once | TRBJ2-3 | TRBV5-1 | CASSLAEQDTQYF | TGCGCCAGCAGCTTGGCCGAGCAAGATACGCAGTATTTT
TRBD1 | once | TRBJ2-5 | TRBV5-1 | CASSLGGTGKETQYF | TGCGCCAGCAGCTTGGGGGGGACAGGAAAAGAGACCCAGTACTTC
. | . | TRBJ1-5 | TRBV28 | CATSPQGVPSNQPQHF | TGTGCCACCTCCCCGCAGGGCGTCCCTAGCAATCAGCCCCAGCATTTT
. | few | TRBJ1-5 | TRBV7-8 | CASSPGGAGNQPQHF | TGTGCCAGCAGCCCTGGAGGGGCGGGGAATCAGCCCCAGCATTTT
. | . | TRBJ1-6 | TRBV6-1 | CASSEAIGVYSYNSPLHF | TGTGCCAGCAGTGAAGCTATAGGGGTTTACTCCTATAATTCACCCCTCCACTTT
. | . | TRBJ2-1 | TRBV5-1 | CASSPQGSSVFF | TGCGCCAGCAGCCCCCAGGGTAGTTCCGTGTTCTTC
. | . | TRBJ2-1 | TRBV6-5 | CASSPGQSPYNEQFF | TGTGCCAGCAGCCCTGGACAGAGCCCCTACAATGAGCAGTTCTTC
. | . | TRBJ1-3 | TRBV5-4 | CASSLALGGGTIYF | TGTGCCAGCAGCTTGGCCCTGGGGGGAGGCACCATATATTTT
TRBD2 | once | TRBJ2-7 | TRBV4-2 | CASSQEEDSGGDEQYF | TGTGCCAGCAGCCAAGAGGAGGATAGCGGGGGGGATGAGCAGTACTTC
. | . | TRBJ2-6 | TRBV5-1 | CASSFLRAGANVLTF | TGCGCCAGCAGTTTCCTCAGGGCCGGGGCCAACGTCCTGACTTTC
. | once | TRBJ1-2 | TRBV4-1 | CASSQKRGWAFYGYTF | TGCGCCAGCAGCCAAAAAAGGGGCTGGGCGTTTTATGGCTACACCTTC
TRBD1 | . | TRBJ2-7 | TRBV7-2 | CASSLAGQVKTYEQYF | TGTGCCAGCAGCTTAGCGGGACAGGTTAAGACCTACGAGCAGTACTTC
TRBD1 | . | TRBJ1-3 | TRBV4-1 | CASSPRQGSGNTIYF | TGCGCCAGCAGCCCCCGACAGGGATCCGGAAACACCATATATTTT
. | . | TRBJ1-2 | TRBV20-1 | CSARTELNTF | TGCAGTGCTAGGACGGAGCTCAACACCTTC
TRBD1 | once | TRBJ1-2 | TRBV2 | CASHRQGLYGYTF | TGTGCCAGCCACAGACAGGGGCTATATGGCTACACCTTC
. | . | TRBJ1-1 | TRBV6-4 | CASTASPGIAEAFF | TGTGCCAGCACCGCGAGCCCCGGGATCGCTGAAGCTTTCTTT
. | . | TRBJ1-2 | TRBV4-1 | CASTQAITGANYGYTF | TGCGCCAGCACCCAAGCGATCACAGGCGCTAACTATGGCTACACCTTC
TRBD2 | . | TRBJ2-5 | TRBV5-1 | CASSYGLAGGSGETQYF | TGCGCCAGCAGCTATGGGCTAGCGGGGGGCTCTGGGGAGACCCAGTACTTC
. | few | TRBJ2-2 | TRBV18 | CASSPTGPHPNTGELFF | TGTGCCAGCTCACCCACAGGTCCCCATCCGAACACCGGGGAGCTGTTTTTT
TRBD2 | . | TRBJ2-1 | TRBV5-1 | CASSLDAGVYNEQFF | TGCGCCAGCAGCTTGGATGCGGGAGTATACAATGAGCAGTTCTTC
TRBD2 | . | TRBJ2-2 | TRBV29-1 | CSFRGEGNSGELFF | TGCAGCTTCCGAGGGGAGGGTAACTCCGGGGAGCTGTTTTTT
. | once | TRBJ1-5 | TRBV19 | CASSIGGWQPQHF | TGTGCCAGTAGTATAGGAGGTTGGCAGCCCCAGCATTTT
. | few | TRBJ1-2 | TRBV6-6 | CASSLGGGYTF | TGTGCCAGCAGCCTCGGGGGAGGCTACACCTTC
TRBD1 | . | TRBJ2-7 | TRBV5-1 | CASSFNPGQGAREQYF | TGCGCCAGCAGCTTCAACCCGGGACAGGGGGCCCGCGAGCAGTACTTC
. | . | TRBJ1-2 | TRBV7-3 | CASSLAGTSNYGYTF | TGTGCCAGCAGCCTTGCAGGAACTTCTAACTATGGCTACACCTTC
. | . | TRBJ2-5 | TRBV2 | CATRLLKETQYF | TGTGCCACCCGACTGTTGAAAGAGACCCAGTACTTC
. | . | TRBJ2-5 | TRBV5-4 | CASTSGQKETQYF | TGTGCCAGCACCTCAGGACAGAAAGAGACCCAGTACTTC
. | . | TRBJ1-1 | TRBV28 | CASSLWGLSSEAFF | TGTGCCAGCAGTTTATGGGGGCTGTCGAGTGAAGCTTTCTTT
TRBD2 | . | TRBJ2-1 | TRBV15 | CATGLSGGYNEQFF | TGTGCCACGGGACTTAGCGGGGGGTACAATGAGCAGTTCTTC
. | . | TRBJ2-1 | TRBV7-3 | CASSLGPRGGGNEQFF | TGTGCCAGCAGCCTCGGCCCTCGGGGAGGGGGCAATGAGCAGTTCTTC
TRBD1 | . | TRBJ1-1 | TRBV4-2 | CASSQERGQDTEAFF | TGTGCCAGCAGCCAAGAAAGGGGGCAGGACACTGAAGCTTTCTTT
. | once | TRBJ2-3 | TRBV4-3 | CASSQRGGLDTQYF | TGCGCCAGCAGCCAAAGGGGGGGCCTGGATACGCAGTATTTT